The present entry profiles one TCR beta chain with its context. Produced via immunoSEQ multiplex PCR; TCRdb's table is partial and in-frame only. The sample gives fewer than 300,000 clones, around 85% of which show up once; 1.4% to 1.5% is in the top ten. This sample was included in a study of blood T cell repertoires in COVID-19. V dropped 7 bases and J dropped 4 bases, with 11 bases sitting between them. Germline V lookup: CDR1 ENHRY, CDR2 SYGVKD. There are 13 residues in the CDR3. The chain employs TRBV10-3 and TRBJ1-5; weak D call: TRBD1 (6 bases). The sequence derives from a human donor with COVID-19, enrolled during active disease. The donor label of this sample is uncertain. Sequenced input: peripheral blood. CDR3 amino acids: CAITQGENQPQHF. CDR3 bases: TGTGCCATCACACAGGGTGAGAATCAGCCCCAGCATTTT.